The source of this T cell receptor (beta chain) is a study of T cell responses to AZD1222 COVID-19 vaccine. General study results and limits: Only a handful of individuals given AZD1222 were seropositive at baseline. Clonal diversity may have been underestimated in mostly white British donors. The reported proportion of spike-specific TCRs targeting unmutated variant regions was nearly half.

Some clones are missing from TCRdb's copy, which holds only in-frame ones; the method was immunoSEQ multiplex PCR. Found here are some 80,000 clones, more than 90% of them singletons; the top ten hold about 5%. This clone was counted once. What it binds is unknown. The CDR3 length is 12 residues. With V trimmed by 6 bases and J by 7 bases, 4 bases remained unmatched. Germline CDR1 is MGHDK and CDR2 is SYGVNS. This rearrangement joins TRBV25-1 to TRBJ1-2, with TRBD1 identical over 8 bases. The input for sequencing was peripheral blood, taken on day 0 of AZD1222 vaccination. This receptor was taken from an adult in good health. The CDR3 here is CASRVQGGGYTF. DNA of the CDR3: TGTGCCAGCAGGGTACAGGGGGGTGGCTACACCTTC.